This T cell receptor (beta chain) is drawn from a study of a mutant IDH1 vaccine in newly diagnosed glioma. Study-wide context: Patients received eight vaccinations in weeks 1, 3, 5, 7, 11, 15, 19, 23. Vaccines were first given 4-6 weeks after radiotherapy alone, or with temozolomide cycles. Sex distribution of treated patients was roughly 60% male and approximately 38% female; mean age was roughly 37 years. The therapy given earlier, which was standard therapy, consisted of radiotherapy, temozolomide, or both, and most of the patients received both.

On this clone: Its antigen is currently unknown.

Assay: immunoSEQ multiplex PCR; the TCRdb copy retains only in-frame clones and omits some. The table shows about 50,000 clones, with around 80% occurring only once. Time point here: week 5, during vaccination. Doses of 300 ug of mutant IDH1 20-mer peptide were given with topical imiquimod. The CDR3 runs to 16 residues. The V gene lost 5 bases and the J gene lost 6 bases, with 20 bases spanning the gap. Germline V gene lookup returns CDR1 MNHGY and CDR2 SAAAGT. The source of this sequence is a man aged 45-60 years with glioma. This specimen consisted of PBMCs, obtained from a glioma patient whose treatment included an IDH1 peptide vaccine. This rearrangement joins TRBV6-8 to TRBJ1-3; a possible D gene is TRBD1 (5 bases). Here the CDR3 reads CASSRAPRGSVNTIYF. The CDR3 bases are TGTGCCAGCAGTAGAGCTCCTCGGGGCTCCGTAAACACCATATATTTT.